This T cell receptor beta chain derives from a study of T cells in Graves' hyperthyroidism and ophthalmopathy. On the study more broadly: Pretreatment peripheral blood was obtained at initial diagnosis. Study-wide results and limits: Most thyroid clonotypes expanded above 0.001 appeared in blood too.

The germline V gene has CDR1 SGHRS and CDR2 YFSETQ. The CDR3 totals 15 residues. V was clipped by 5 bases and J by 0 bases, with 14 bases between them. Lactation, pregnancy, other autoimmune disease or uncontrolled infection led to exclusion of patients. Diagnoses used clinical symptoms, serum thyroxine and TRAb, thyroid ultrasound and orbital computed tomography. As for this clonotype: What it recognizes is unknown. One base away lies a much larger clone, so this may be a sequencing read error.

Amplification of TCR beta CDR3 regions was performed using RNA transcripts as template. HTBI primers drove first-round RT-PCR of the TCR CDR3. MiXCR, run by TCRdb on the multiplex PCR reads, gives a single entry per CDR3 protein. Among roughly 300,000 distinct CDR3 sequences listed, 18% were seen once. Sequenced material: blood. The origin of this receptor is a woman in her 50s with Graves' hyperthyroidism. The V call is TRBV5-1, the J call TRBJ1-1; tentatively, D is TRBD1 (5 bases). The CDR3 reads CASRDFQGMNTEAFF. CDR3 bases: TGCGCCAGCAGGGATTTTCAGGGCATGAACACTGAAGCTTTCTTT.